This T cell receptor (beta chain) emerged from a study of control samples from healthy donors and cancer patients. Repertoires were generated with immunoSEQ multiplex PCR, while TCRdb's copy carries only in-frame clones and drops some. The data contain more than 80,000 clones, approximately 95% of them singletons. This CDR3 has 15 residues. The germline V gene encodes CDR1 SGHTA and CDR2 FQGNSA. V shed 2 bases and J shed 2 bases, with 13 bases lying between them. Input material: blood. This chain uses TRBV7-2 with TRBJ2-7, with D hard to call. This sequence was found in a man aged 18 to 29 in good health. Here the CDR3 DNA reads TGTGCCAGCAGCTTACTGGAAAGGTCGGCCTACGAGCAGTACTTC. It is translated as CASSLLERSAYEQYF.